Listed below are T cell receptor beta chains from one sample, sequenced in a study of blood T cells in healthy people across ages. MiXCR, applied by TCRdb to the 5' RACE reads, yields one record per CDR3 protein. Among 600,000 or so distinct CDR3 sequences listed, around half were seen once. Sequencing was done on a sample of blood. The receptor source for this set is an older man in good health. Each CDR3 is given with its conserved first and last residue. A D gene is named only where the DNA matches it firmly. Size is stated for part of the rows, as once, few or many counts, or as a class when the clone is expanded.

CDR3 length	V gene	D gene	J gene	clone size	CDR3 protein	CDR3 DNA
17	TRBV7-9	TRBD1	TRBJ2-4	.	CASSSDRGRLAKNIQYF	TGTGCCAGCAGCTCAGACAGGGGAAGATTAGCCAAAAACATTCAGTACTTC
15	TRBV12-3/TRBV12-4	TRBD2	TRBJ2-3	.	CASSPTSGRSDTQYF	TGTGCCAGCAGTCCGACTAGCGGGAGATCAGATACGCAGTATTTT
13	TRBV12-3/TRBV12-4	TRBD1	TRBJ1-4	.	CASSRQGAEKLFF	TGTGCCAGCAGCAGACAGGGGGCAGAAAAACTGTTTTTT
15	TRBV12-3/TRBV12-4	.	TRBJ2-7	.	CASGPTGAPLYEQYF	TGTGCCAGCGGCCCAACGGGGGCTCCTCTCTACGAGCAGTACTTC
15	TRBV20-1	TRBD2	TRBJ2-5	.	CSVILAGSPQETQYF	TGCAGTGTCATACTAGCGGGGAGCCCCCAAGAGACCCAGTACTTC
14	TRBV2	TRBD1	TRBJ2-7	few	CASTATGLFHEQYF	TGTGCCAGCACCGCGACAGGGCTCTTCCACGAGCAGTACTTC
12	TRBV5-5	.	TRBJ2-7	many	CASSLGTYEQYF	TGTGCCAGCAGCTTGGGAACCTACGAGCAGTACTTC
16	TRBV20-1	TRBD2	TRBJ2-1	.	CSAGDRRLAGANEQFF	TGCAGTGCTGGAGATCGACGGCTAGCGGGAGCTAATGAGCAGTTCTTC
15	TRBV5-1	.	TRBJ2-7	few	CASSLDAGTAGEQYF	TGCGCCAGCAGCTTGGATGCGGGAACCGCTGGGGAGCAGTACTTC
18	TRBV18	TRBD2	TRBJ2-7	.	CASSQRSGTSGTEYEQYF	TGTGCCAGCTCACAGAGATCCGGGACTAGCGGGACTGAATACGAGCAGTACTTC
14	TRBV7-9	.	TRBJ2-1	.	CASCGTSSYNEQFF	TGTGCCAGTTGTGGGACGAGCTCCTACAATGAGCAGTTCTTC
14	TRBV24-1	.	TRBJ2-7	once	CATSPSGTYNEQYF	TGTGCCACCAGTCCGTCGGGTACCTACAATGAGCAGTACTTC
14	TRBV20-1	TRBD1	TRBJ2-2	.	CSAPYRGRSGELFF	TGCAGTGCTCCATACAGGGGGCGTTCCGGGGAGCTGTTTTTT
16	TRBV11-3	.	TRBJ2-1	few	CASSSRPGDTYNEQFF	TGTGCCAGCAGCTCGCGTCCAGGGGACACCTACAATGAGCAGTTCTTC
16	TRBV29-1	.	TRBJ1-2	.	CSVRGGSGRGDYGYTF	TGCAGCGTCCGAGGAGGCTCGGGGAGAGGGGACTATGGCTACACCTTC
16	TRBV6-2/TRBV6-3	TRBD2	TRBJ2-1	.	CASSYSIGGEVNEQFF	TGTGCCAGCAGTTACTCGATCGGGGGGGAAGTCAATGAGCAGTTCTTC
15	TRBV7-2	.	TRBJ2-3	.	CASPPDGVLADTQYF	TGTGCCAGCCCCCCTGACGGGGTATTAGCGGATACGCAGTATTTT
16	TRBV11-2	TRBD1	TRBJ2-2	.	CASSFPRTGGTGELFF	TGTGCCAGCAGCTTTCCCCGGACAGGGGGCACCGGGGAGCTGTTTTTT
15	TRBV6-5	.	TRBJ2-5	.	CASSYSRRGQETQYF	TGTGCCAGCAGTTACTCGAGGCGGGGCCAAGAGACCCAGTACTTC
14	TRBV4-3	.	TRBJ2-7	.	CASSQRDSSYEQYF	TGCGCCAGCAGCCAGCGGGACAGCTCCTACGAGCAGTACTTC
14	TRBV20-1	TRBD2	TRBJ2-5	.	CSVPTSGRGDEQYF	TGCAGTGTCCCGACTAGCGGGAGGGGCGATGAGCAGTACTTC
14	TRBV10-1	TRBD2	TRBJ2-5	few	CASSERLLAGEQYF	TGCGCCAGCAGTGAGCGGCTTCTCGCGGGGGAGCAGTACTTC
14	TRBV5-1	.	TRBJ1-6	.	CASAEGTGRSPPHF	TGCGCCAGCGCAGAGGGGACGGGAAGGTCACCCCCCCACTTT
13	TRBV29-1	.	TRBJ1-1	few	CSVSSGGDTEAFF	TGCAGCGTTTCCTCGGGTGGCGACACTGAAGCTTTCTTT
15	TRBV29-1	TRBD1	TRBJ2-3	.	CSVRPGQGVPDTQYF	TGCAGCGTGAGACCGGGACAGGGCGTACCAGATACGCAGTATTTT
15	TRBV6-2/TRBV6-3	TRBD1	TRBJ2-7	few	CASNKTPGQTYEQYF	TGTGCCAGCAACAAGACACCGGGACAGACCTACGAGCAGTACTTC
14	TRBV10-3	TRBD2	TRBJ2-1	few	CAIRSGGAGNEQFF	TGTGCCATCAGGTCCGGGGGGGCAGGGAATGAGCAGTTCTTC
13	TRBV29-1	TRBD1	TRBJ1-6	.	CSVRDRPGSPLHF	TGCAGCGTTCGGGACAGGCCAGGTTCACCCCTCCACTTT
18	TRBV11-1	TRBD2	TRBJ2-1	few	CASSPYMSSGRGHNEQFF	TGTGCCAGCAGCCCTTATATGTCTAGCGGGAGGGGGCACAATGAGCAGTTCTTC
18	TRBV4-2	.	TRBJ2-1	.	CASSQAPPGARGDNEQFF	TGTGCCAGCAGCCAGGCCCCGCCGGGGGCTAGGGGGGACAATGAGCAGTTCTTC
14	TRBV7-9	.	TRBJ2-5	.	CASSFGSGTETQYF	TGTGCCAGCAGCTTTGGCTCAGGGACGGAGACCCAGTACTTC
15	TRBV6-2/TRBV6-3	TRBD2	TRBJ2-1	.	CASRRSGGQYNEQFF	TGTGCCAGCAGAAGAAGCGGGGGCCAATACAATGAGCAGTTCTTC
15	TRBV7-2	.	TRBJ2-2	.	CASSLGGLNTGELFF	TGTGCCAGCAGCTTAGGGGGCCTGAACACCGGGGAGCTGTTTTTT
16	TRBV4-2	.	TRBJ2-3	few	CASSRQLGTQEDTQYF	TGTGCCAGCAGCCGACAACTGGGGACTCAGGAGGATACGCAGTATTTT
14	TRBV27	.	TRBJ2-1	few	CASSLSHSNNEQFF	TGTGCCAGCAGTTTATCGCACAGCAACAATGAGCAGTTCTTC
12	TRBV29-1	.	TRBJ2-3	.	CSVVSGTDTQYF	TGCAGCGTTGTCTCGGGCACAGATACGCAGTATTTT
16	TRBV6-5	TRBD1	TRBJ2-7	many	CASSRGNWDRGVEQYF	TGTGCCAGCAGCCGGGGGAACTGGGACAGGGGTGTCGAGCAGTACTTC
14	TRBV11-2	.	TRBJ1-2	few	CASSLVQVNYGYTF	TGTGCCAGCAGCTTAGTACAGGTCAACTATGGCTACACCTTC
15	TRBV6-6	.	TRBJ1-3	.	CASRGAGTAGDTIYF	TGTGCCAGCAGGGGAGCCGGGACGGCTGGAGACACCATATATTTT
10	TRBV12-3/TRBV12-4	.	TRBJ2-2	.	CASSTGELFF	TGTGCCAGCTCCACCGGGGAGCTGTTTTTT
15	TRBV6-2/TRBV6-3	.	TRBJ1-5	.	CASHQVGGLNQPQHF	TGTGCCAGTCACCAGGTAGGGGGGCTCAATCAGCCCCAGCATTTT
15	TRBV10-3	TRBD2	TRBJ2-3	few	CAIRRLAGDADTQYF	TGTGCCATCAGACGACTAGCGGGAGATGCAGATACGCAGTATTTT
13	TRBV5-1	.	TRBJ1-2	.	CASSTGRYYGYTF	TGCGCCAGCAGCACGGGACGGTACTATGGCTACACCTTC
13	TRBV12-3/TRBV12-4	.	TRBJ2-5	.	CASSSDSRETQYF	TGTGCCAGCAGTTCTGACAGTCGGGAGACCCAGTACTTC
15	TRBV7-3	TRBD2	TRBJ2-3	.	CASSSRLAGTDTQYF	TGTGCCAGCAGCTCTCGACTAGCGGGCACAGATACGCAGTATTTT
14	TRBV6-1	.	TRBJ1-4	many	CASSEPGMREKLFF	TGTGCCAGCAGTGAACCCGGGATGCGGGAAAAACTGTTTTTT
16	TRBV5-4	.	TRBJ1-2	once	CASSPSGPSSNYGYTF	TGTGCCAGCAGCCCCTCAGGTCCCAGTTCTAACTATGGCTACACCTTC
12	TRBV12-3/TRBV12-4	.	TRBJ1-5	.	CVTNREGQPQHF	TGTGTAACAAACAGGGAAGGCCAGCCCCAGCATTTT
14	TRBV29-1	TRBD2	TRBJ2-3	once	CSVRLAANTDTQYF	TGCAGCGTTCGACTAGCGGCCAACACAGATACGCAGTATTTT
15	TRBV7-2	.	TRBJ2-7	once	CASAREGTPTNEQYF	TGTGCCAGCGCGCGAGAGGGGACACCGACTAATGAGCAGTACTTC
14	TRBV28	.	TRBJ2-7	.	CASRLEPRGGEQYF	TGTGCCAGCAGGCTCGAGCCGAGGGGTGGAGAGCAGTACTTC
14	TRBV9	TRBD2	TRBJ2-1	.	CASSPERGYNEQFF	TGTGCCAGTTCCCCTGAGCGGGGGTACAATGAGCAGTTCTTC